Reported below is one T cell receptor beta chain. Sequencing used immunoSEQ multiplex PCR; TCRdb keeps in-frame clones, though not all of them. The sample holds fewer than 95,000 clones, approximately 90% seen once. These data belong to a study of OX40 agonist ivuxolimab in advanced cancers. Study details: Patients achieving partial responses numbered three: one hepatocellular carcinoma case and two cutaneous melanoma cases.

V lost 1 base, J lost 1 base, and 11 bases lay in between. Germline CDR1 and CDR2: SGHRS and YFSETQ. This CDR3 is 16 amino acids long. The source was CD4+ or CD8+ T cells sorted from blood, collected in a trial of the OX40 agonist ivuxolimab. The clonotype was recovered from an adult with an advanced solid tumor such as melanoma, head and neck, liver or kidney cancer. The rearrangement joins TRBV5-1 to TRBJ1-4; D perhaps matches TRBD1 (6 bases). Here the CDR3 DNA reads TGCGCCAGCAGCTTGTCTCCACAGGGAACTAATGAAAAACTGTTTTTT. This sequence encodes CASSLSPQGTNEKLFF.